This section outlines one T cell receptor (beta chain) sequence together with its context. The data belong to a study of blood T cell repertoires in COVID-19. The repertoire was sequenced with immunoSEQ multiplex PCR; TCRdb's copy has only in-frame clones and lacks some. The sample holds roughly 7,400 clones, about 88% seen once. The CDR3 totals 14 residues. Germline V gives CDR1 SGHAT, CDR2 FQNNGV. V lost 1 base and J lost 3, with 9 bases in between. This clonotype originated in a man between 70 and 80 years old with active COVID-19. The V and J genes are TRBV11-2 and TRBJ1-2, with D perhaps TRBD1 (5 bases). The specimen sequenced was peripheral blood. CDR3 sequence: CASSLVTGDYGYTF. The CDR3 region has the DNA TGTGCCAGCAGCTTAGTTACGGGGGACTATGGCTACACCTTC.